A selection of T cell receptor beta chains follows, all from one sample in a study of cytomegalovirus exposure and HLA in healthy donors. Generated by immunoSEQ multiplex PCR, the TCRdb table keeps only in-frame clones and is missing some. The table has about 77,000 clones, over 65% seen once. Sequenced sample: PBMCs. Receptors originate from a man aged 40-49 years in good health and CMV-seronegative. The CDR3 runs from the conserved cysteine through the conserved F or W. D genes are given only for firm matches. Size values are once, few and many counts, or a class for expanded clones, and some rows have none.

cdr3_nt cdr3_aa v_call d_call clone_size j_call
TGCAGCGTCGCGGGACAGCTCTACGAGCAGTACTTC CSVAGQLYEQYF TRBV29-1 - - TRBJ2-7
TGTGCCGCCCGCGGTCCCACGGAGACCCAGTACTTC CAARGPTETQYF TRBV28 - - TRBJ2-5
TGCGCCAGCAGTGGACTATCGGGTGAGCAGTTCTTC CASSGLSGEQFF TRBV10-2 - - TRBJ2-1
TGTGCCAGCAGCTCGGACCGGGACTTCTCCTACGAGCAGTACTTC CASSSDRDFSYEQYF TRBV7-9 - once TRBJ2-7
TGTGCCACCAGCAGAGGGACAGGGTCGGAAGGCTACACCTTC CATSRGTGSEGYTF TRBV15 TRBD1 - TRBJ1-2
TGTGCCAGCTCACCACCCGCGCTACGAGAGACCCAGTACTTC CASSPPALRETQYF TRBV18 - once TRBJ2-5
TGTGCCAGCAGTTTCTCCCTCGGAAACACCATATATTTT CASSFSLGNTIYF TRBV27 - - TRBJ1-3
TGTGCCAGCAGTGAACAGGGGAGCTCTGGAAACACCATATATTTT CASSEQGSSGNTIYF TRBV6-1 - - TRBJ1-3
TGCGCCAGCACCCGGGACAGGGGACCTTACGAGCAGTACTTC CASTRDRGPYEQYF TRBV5-1 TRBD1 - TRBJ2-7
TGCGCCAGCAGCATAACCCCGGCGGCGAACACTGAAGCTTTCTTT CASSITPAANTEAFF TRBV4-1 - - TRBJ1-1
TGTGCCAGCACTCGGACTGTTTATGGCTACACCTTC CASTRTVYGYTF TRBV28 - once TRBJ1-2
TGTGCCAGCAGCTTACAGGTCCCCTCTGGAAACACCATATATTTT CASSLQVPSGNTIYF TRBV7-6 - few TRBJ1-3
TGTGCCACCAGCATTGGGCCCTCTATCTCGCAGTACTTC CATSIGPSISQYF TRBV15 - once TRBJ2-7
TGTGCCAGCAGTGAACGGCGGGAGGATTACGAGCAGTACTTC CASSERREDYEQYF TRBV6-1 TRBD2 - TRBJ2-7
TGTGCCAGCAGCTTAGCGCGTAGCGGGGAGCTGTTTTTT CASSLARSGELFF TRBV11-1 - - TRBJ2-2
TGCGCCAGCAGCCAAGATATAGCGGGAGGGCCAGATGAGCAGTTCTTC CASSQDIAGGPDEQFF TRBV4-3 TRBD2 - TRBJ2-1
TGTGCCAGCAGTTACGAGGATGGGACTCTGCCCCAGCATTTT CASSYEDGTLPQHF TRBV6-6 - - TRBJ1-5
TGTGCCAGCAGCGACCTAGCGGGTGCGAACACCGGGGAGCTGTTTTTT CASSDLAGANTGELFF TRBV7-2 TRBD2 - TRBJ2-2
TGTGCCAGCACCCTCTCCGGGACTAACAATGAGCAGTTCTTC CASTLSGTNNEQFF TRBV28 TRBD2 - TRBJ2-1
TGTGCCAGCAGTTTCAAGAACAGGTACACAGATACGCAGTATTTT CASSFKNRYTDTQYF TRBV27 - - TRBJ2-3
TGCGCCAGCAGCCAAGATCTTGGGACTAGCGGAGGGTATGAGCAGTTCTTC CASSQDLGTSGGYEQFF TRBV4-3 TRBD2 - TRBJ2-1
TGCAGCGCCTCTAAAAACGGGAAGGAGACCCAGTACTTC CSASKNGKETQYF TRBV29-1 - - TRBJ2-5
TGTGCCTGGAGTAAGGGGTTACGGACTGAAGCTTTCTTT CAWSKGLRTEAFF TRBV30 - - TRBJ1-1
TGTGCCAGCAGTGATTTGCCGGGACAGGCCGACGGCTACACCTTC CASSDLPGQADGYTF TRBV6-4 TRBD1 once TRBJ1-2
TGTGCCAGCAGCCCGGGGACAGGGGGTTTCATGAACACTGAAGCTTTCTTT CASSPGTGGFMNTEAFF TRBV7-3 TRBD1 - TRBJ1-1
TGTGCCATCAGTGAGTCGATCCTAGCGGGAGTACCTACCTGGCAGTACTTC CAISESILAGVPTWQYF TRBV10-3 TRBD2 - TRBJ2-5
TGTGCCAGCATGGGGACAGTGACCTACGAGCAGTACTTC CASMGTVTYEQYF TRBV6-5 TRBD1 - TRBJ2-7
TGTGCCAGCAGCTCGGGACTAGAGATTTTCGAGCAGTACTTC CASSSGLEIFEQYF TRBV7-9 TRBD2 few TRBJ2-7
TGCGCGAGCAATCAGCCCCAGCATTTT CASNQPQHF TRBV20-1 - - TRBJ1-5
TGTGCCAGCAGCCAGAATCGGGTTGAGGGCACTGAAGCTTTCTTT CASSQNRVEGTEAFF TRBV7-2 - - TRBJ1-1
TGTGCCAGCAGCTTGCTAGCGGGAGGTTCCTACGAGCAGTACTTC CASSLLAGGSYEQYF TRBV5-8 TRBD2 - TRBJ2-7
TGTGCCAGCAGCCCCAACGCATGGGGCGAAGCTTTCTTT CASSPNAWGEAFF TRBV6-5 - - TRBJ1-1
TGTGCCAGCAGACCCCCGGGACAGGCCAGTCACGAGCAGTACTTC CASRPPGQASHEQYF TRBV13 TRBD1 - TRBJ2-7
TGTGCCAGGGAGCGGACCCAGCCCCGCAGAGACAATGAGCAGTTCTTC CARERTQPRRDNEQFF TRBV19 - - TRBJ2-1
TGTGCCAGCAGCACACCGGGACAGGGCTTTCAGCCCCAGCATTTT CASSTPGQGFQPQHF TRBV28 TRBD1 - TRBJ1-5
TGTGCCAGCAGTTTTAGCGGGAGGTACGAGCAGTACTTC CASSFSGRYEQYF TRBV27 TRBD2 - TRBJ2-7
TGCAGCGTCCAACAGGCCGCCATCCATAATGAAAAACTGTTTTTT CSVQQAAIHNEKLFF TRBV29-1 - - TRBJ1-4
TGTGCCAGCAGCGTGTTGGGACTAGCAAATGAGCAGTTCTTC CASSVLGLANEQFF TRBV9 TRBD2 - TRBJ2-1
TGTGCCAGCAGCTTAGCCAGGACAGGGCATCAAGAGACCCAGTACTTC CASSLARTGHQETQYF TRBV7-8 TRBD1 once TRBJ2-5
TGTGCCAGCAGCTTAGACCCAGCGGGGCAGCTCACCGGGGAGCTGTTTTTT CASSLDPAGQLTGELFF TRBV7-2 TRBD2 - TRBJ2-2
TGTGCCAGCAGCCCAATGGGGCGTACCACAGATACGCAGTATTTT CASSPMGRTTDTQYF TRBV7-9 - - TRBJ2-3
TGTGCCAGCCGGGGTGGTTCCTACGAGCAGTACTTC CASRGGSYEQYF TRBV5-6 - once TRBJ2-7
TGTGCCAGCTCACCCCCCCAGGACACCATATATTTT CASSPPQDTIYF TRBV18 - - TRBJ1-3
TGTGCCAGCAGTCCTCTTCCGCCGGGACTAGCGGTGTACGAGCAGTACTTC CASSPLPPGLAVYEQYF TRBV28 TRBD2 - TRBJ2-7
TGTGCCAGTAGTCCAGGGGGACTAGCGGGAGAGACCCAGTACTTC CASSPGGLAGETQYF TRBV19 TRBD2 - TRBJ2-5
TGTGCCAGCAGCTACCTAGCGGGAGAGAATAATGAGCAGTTCTTC CASSYLAGENNEQFF TRBV7-3 TRBD2 - TRBJ2-1
TGTGCCAGCAGTCAGGGACTATACACAGATACGCAGTATTTT CASSQGLYTDTQYF TRBV28 TRBD2 few TRBJ2-3
TGTGCCAGCTCACCTACAAGACTAGCGGGAGAGGATGAGCAGTTCTTC CASSPTRLAGEDEQFF TRBV18 TRBD2 - TRBJ2-1
TGTGCCTGGAGTTCGTCGACAGGCGGTGAGACCCAGTACTTC CAWSSSTGGETQYF TRBV30 - - TRBJ2-5
TGTGCCAGCATATCTGCAGGGACTGAAGCTTTCTTT CASISAGTEAFF TRBV28 - - TRBJ1-1
TGTGCCAGCAGCTCCAGGACTAGCGGGAGAATGGATACGCAGTATTTT CASSSRTSGRMDTQYF TRBV7-9 TRBD2 - TRBJ2-3
TGTGCCAGCAGTTCACGACAGCTCTCTGGCACAGATACGCAGTATTTT CASSSRQLSGTDTQYF TRBV11-2 - few TRBJ2-3
TGTGCCAGCAGTCCAAAAGGGACAGGGTATGGCTACACCTTC CASSPKGTGYGYTF TRBV27 TRBD1 - TRBJ1-2
TGTGCCAGCTGCAGGCGGGGATACAATGAGCAGTTCTTC CASCRRGYNEQFF TRBV27 - few TRBJ2-1
TGTGCCAGCAAGGGAACTAGCGGAACCACAGATACGCAGTATTTT CASKGTSGTTDTQYF TRBV27 TRBD2 - TRBJ2-3
TGTGCCAGCAGTCCTATCAGGGGACTAGCTGGAGCGAATGAGCAGTTCTTC CASSPIRGLAGANEQFF TRBV27 TRBD2 - TRBJ2-1
TGCAGCGTTGGACAGGGGAGAGGTAATCAGCCCCAGCATTTT CSVGQGRGNQPQHF TRBV29-1 TRBD1 - TRBJ1-5
TGTGCCAGCAGCTTACCGAGGGACAGTAGCACAGATACGCAGTATTTT CASSLPRDSSTDTQYF TRBV7-9 TRBD1 - TRBJ2-3
TGTGCCAGCAGCGCGGACAGGGTGGAGACCCAGTACTTC CASSADRVETQYF TRBV21-1 - - TRBJ2-5
TGCAGCGTGCCTAAGACAGGGGAAGATTACAATGAGCAGTTCTTC CSVPKTGEDYNEQFF TRBV29-1 TRBD1 few TRBJ2-1